The clone carrying this T cell receptor (beta chain) was detected only a few times. What it binds is unknown. Researchers built TCR beta libraries using quantitative 5'-RACE with molecular barcodes. MiXCR, run by TCRdb on the 5' RACE reads, gives a single entry per CDR3 protein. The data show hundreds of thousands of distinct CDR3 sequences, approximately 10% seen once. This sample was included in a study of CD8 T cells in ankylosing spondylitis. Study conclusions and caveats: Previously reported in reactive arthritis synovial fluid and blood were some of the motif variants. A motif in TCR beta, a set of eight or nine highly homologous variants, appeared characteristic of ankylosing spondylitis blood. Disease-linked clones bore a CD8+ phenotype and were relatively rare in peripheral blood.

Germline CDR1 SGHRS, CDR2 YFSETQ. Trimming at V came to 0 bases and at J to 8 bases, leaving 8 bases not matched to a gene. The CDR3 length is 17 residues. Sequenced material: blood, either unsorted or a sorted T cell fraction (not recorded which). The receptor's source is a male donor with ankylosing spondylitis. V and J are TRBV5-1 and TRBJ2-1; 13 positions match TRBD2. Written as DNA, the CDR3 is TGCGCCAGCAGCTTGGCAACTAGCGGGGGGGCCGAGGATGAGCAGTTCTTC. Its protein is CASSLATSGGAEDEQFF.